This is a list of T cell receptor beta chains from one sample in a study of cytomegalovirus exposure and HLA in healthy donors. Method: immunoSEQ multiplex PCR; TCRdb's copy keeps in-frame clones and lacks some. Of more than 75,000 clones in the sample, roughly 85% were seen once. Sequences were obtained from PBMCs. These receptors all come from a man aged 25-45 years in good health and CMV-seronegative. Both conserved end residues are part of each CDR3. D genes are given only for firm matches. Expanded clones get a size class; other rows say once, few or many, or leave the size out.

TRBV27,TRBJ2-1,15,-,-,CASSLSPTGDNEQFF,TGTGCCAGCAGTTTAAGCCCGACAGGAGACAATGAGCAGTTCTTC
TRBV28,TRBJ2-7,15,-,-,CASSLSGTSSYEQYF,TGTGCCAGCAGTTTAAGCGGGACAAGCTCCTACGAGCAGTACTTC
TRBV30,TRBJ1-2,13,-,TRBD1,CAWSGQGDNGYTF,TGTGCCTGGAGTGGACAGGGGGATAATGGCTACACCTTC
TRBV6-5,TRBJ2-1,13,-,-,CASSYTNYNEQFF,TGTGCCAGCAGTTACACAAACTACAATGAGCAGTTCTTC
TRBV4-1,TRBJ2-1,15,-,-,CASSQSGRGAGEQFF,TGCGCCAGCAGCCAATCCGGACGGGGGGCCGGTGAGCAGTTCTTC
TRBV4-1,TRBJ2-7,12,once,TRBD1,CASSLDRGEQYF,TGCGCCAGCAGCCTGGACAGGGGGGAGCAGTACTTC
TRBV7-3,TRBJ2-5,13,-,TRBD1,CASSDRAGETQYF,TGTGCCAGCAGCGACAGGGCAGGCGAGACCCAGTACTTC
TRBV21-1,TRBJ1-1,13,once,-,CARTQSSGTEAFF,TGTGCCAGAACCCAGAGCAGCGGGACTGAAGCTTTCTTT
TRBV27,TRBJ1-1,16,few,-,CASSFFRGVTYTEAFF,TGTGCCAGCAGTTTTTTTCGGGGTGTAACCTACACTGAAGCTTTCTTT
TRBV5-1,TRBJ2-7,14,-,-,CASSIQTGTGEQYF,TGCGCCAGCAGCATCCAGACAGGGACTGGCGAGCAGTACTTC
TRBV30,TRBJ1-3,12,-,-,CAWTSSGNTIYF,TGTGCCTGGACGTCTTCTGGAAACACCATATATTTT
TRBV7-9,TRBJ2-7,14,few,TRBD1,CSSSLGTGVNEQYF,TGTTCCAGCAGCTTGGGGACAGGAGTCAACGAGCAGTACTTC
TRBV6-1,TRBJ1-5,15,-,TRBD1,CASRLGQGGNQPQHF,TGTGCCAGCAGACTGGGACAGGGGGGGAATCAGCCCCAGCATTTT
TRBV6-5,TRBJ1-2,12,-,-,CASSEQGGGYTF,TGTGCCAGCAGTGAACAGGGCGGCGGCTACACCTTC
TRBV7-2,TRBJ2-2,14,-,-,CASSLNRHTGELFF,TGTGCCAGCAGCTTAAACAGACACACCGGGGAGCTGTTTTTT
TRBV2,TRBJ1-5,14,-,TRBD1,CASSEGQGVQPQHF,TGTGCCAGCAGTGAGGGACAGGGGGTCCAGCCCCAGCATTTT
TRBV25-1,TRBJ1-2,12,-,-,CASSVTAYGYTF,TGTGCCAGCAGTGTGACAGCTTATGGCTACACCTTC
TRBV7-2,TRBJ2-5,12,-,TRBD1,CASSDRGETQYF,TGTGCCAGCAGCGACAGGGGAGAGACCCAGTACTTC
TRBV19,TRBJ2-7,14,-,TRBD1,CASSRRDRTYEQYF,TGTGCCAGTAGTAGGCGGGACAGGACCTACGAGCAGTACTTC
TRBV29-1,TRBJ2-1,13,medium-sized,-,CSVGGGLYNEQFF,TGCAGCGTTGGGGGGGGGCTCTACAATGAGCAGTTCTTC
TRBV28,TRBJ1-5,12,-,-,CASGEVNQPQHF,TGTGCCAGCGGAGAGGTGAATCAGCCCCAGCATTTT
TRBV5-6,TRBJ2-3,17,-,TRBD2,CASSRLLAGVSTDTQYF,TGTGCCAGCAGCAGGCTACTAGCGGGGGTTAGCACAGATACGCAGTATTTT
TRBV5-6,TRBJ1-2,13,-,TRBD1,CASSVGTGYGYTF,TGTGCCAGCAGTGTCGGGACAGGGTATGGCTACACCTTC
TRBV28,TRBJ1-1,10,-,-,CASGREEAFF,TGTGCCAGCGGGAGGGAAGAAGCTTTCTTT
TRBV5-6,TRBJ2-5,15,-,-,CASSRSWSLQETQYF,TGTGCCAGCAGCCGTAGTTGGTCCTTGCAAGAGACCCAGTACTTC
TRBV28,TRBJ1-1,15,-,-,CASSPFPGSDTEAFF,TGTGCCAGCAGCCCCTTTCCGGGGTCCGACACTGAAGCTTTCTTT
TRBV5-6,TRBJ1-5,14,medium-sized,TRBD1,CASSRTGPNQPQHF,TGTGCCAGCAGCCGGACAGGGCCCAATCAGCCCCAGCATTTT
TRBV4-3,TRBJ2-2,15,-,TRBD2,CASSQDRLAAGELFF,TGCGCCAGCAGCCAAGATAGACTAGCGGCCGGGGAGCTGTTTTTT
TRBV7-2,TRBJ2-3,13,-,TRBD2,CASRLTSGGQQYF,TGTGCCAGCAGGTTGACTAGCGGGGGACAACAATATTTT
TRBV27,TRBJ2-2,13,-,-,CASSFSGAGELFF,TGTGCCAGCAGTTTTTCCGGGGCCGGGGAGCTGTTTTTT
TRBV29-1,TRBJ1-4,13,-,-,CSVSTSSNEKLFF,TGCAGCGTTTCCACGAGTTCCAATGAAAAACTGTTTTTT
TRBV7-2,TRBJ1-3,14,-,TRBD1,CASSRDSSRNTIYF,TGTGCCAGCAGCCGGGACAGCAGTCGAAACACCATATATTTT
TRBV29-1,TRBJ1-4,14,-,-,CSVAGGSLAEKLFF,TGCAGCGTTGCCGGGGGGTCTCTGGCTGAAAAACTGTTTTTT
TRBV6-5,TRBJ2-7,12,once,TRBD2,CASTTRGGEQYF,TGTGCCAGCACGACGCGGGGGGGGGAGCAGTACTTC
TRBV7-2,TRBJ1-3,15,-,-,CASRPGSSSGNTIYF,TGTGCCAGCAGGCCGGGGTCTAGCTCTGGAAACACCATATATTTT
TRBV9,TRBJ2-1,16,-,TRBD2,CASSVEGGLEAHEQFF,TGTGCCAGCAGCGTAGAGGGGGGACTAGAAGCTCATGAGCAGTTCTTC
TRBV18,TRBJ2-3,14,-,TRBD1,CASSLRQGSDTQYF,TGTGCCAGCTCACTTCGACAGGGCTCAGATACGCAGTATTTT
TRBV29-1,TRBJ2-2,13,-,-,CSVEATNTGELFF,TGCAGCGTTGAGGCCACGAACACCGGGGAGCTGTTTTTT
TRBV27,TRBJ1-1,14,-,TRBD1,CASRKDRGNTEAFF,TGTGCCAGCAGAAAGGACAGGGGGAATACTGAAGCTTTCTTT
TRBV19,TRBJ2-2,16,few,TRBD2,CASRLAAELNTGELFF,TGTGCCAGTAGGCTAGCGGCGGAGTTGAACACCGGGGAGCTGTTTTTT
TRBV4-3,TRBJ1-2,15,-,-,CASSQVVQATYGYTF,TGCGCCAGCAGCCAAGTTGTCCAGGCCACCTATGGCTACACCTTC
TRBV2,TRBJ1-1,15,-,-,CASSEARGLVGEAFF,TGTGCCAGCAGTGAAGCGCGGGGGTTGGTGGGTGAAGCTTTCTTT
TRBV5-5,TRBJ2-5,16,-,TRBD2,CASSLGWTRGSETQYF,TGTGCCAGCAGCCTAGGATGGACTAGGGGCTCAGAGACCCAGTACTTC
TRBV7-8,TRBJ1-1,14,-,-,CASSLGGGNTEAFF,TGTGCCAGCAGCTTAGGGGGCGGGAACACTGAAGCTTTCTTT
TRBV4-3,TRBJ2-5,16,few,TRBD2,CASSPRGAGGVETQYF,TGCGCCAGCAGCCCCCGGGGAGCGGGGGGGGTGGAGACCCAGTACTTC
TRBV25-1,TRBJ2-1,15,-,-,CASSHSGTRYNEQFF,TGTGCCAGCAGTCACTCCGGGACAAGGTATAATGAGCAGTTCTTC
TRBV9,TRBJ2-1,16,-,TRBD2,CASSGGAGGSYNEQFF,TGTGCCAGCAGCGGGGGAGCGGGAGGCTCCTACAATGAGCAGTTCTTC
TRBV28,TRBJ2-2,14,-,-,CASSPQGITGELFF,TGTGCCAGCAGTCCCCAGGGAATCACCGGGGAGCTGTTTTTT
TRBV19,TRBJ2-7,12,once,-,CASEGASYEQYF,TGTGCCAGCGAAGGGGCGTCCTACGAGCAGTACTTC
TRBV5-4,TRBJ2-4,15,-,TRBD1,CASSFSDREKNIQYF,TGTGCCAGCAGCTTTTCGGACAGGGAGAAAAACATTCAGTACTTC
TRBV2,TRBJ1-5,13,-,-,CASSGGVNQPQHF,TGTGCCAGCAGTGGGGGCGTCAATCAGCCCCAGCATTTT
TRBV7-9,TRBJ2-3,19,-,TRBD2,CASSLVPLLLAGDTDTQYF,TGTGCCAGCAGCTTAGTTCCCCTTCTACTAGCGGGGGACACAGATACGCAGTATTTT
TRBV29-1,TRBJ2-3,14,-,-,CSVEELASTDTQYF,TGCAGCGTTGAAGAGCTGGCTAGCACAGATACGCAGTATTTT
TRBV28,TRBJ1-2,12,-,-,CASSTPTTTQTF,TGTGCCAGCAGTACCCCGACCACTACGCAAACCTTC
TRBV6-5,TRBJ2-3,14,-,TRBD2,CASSRLAGMDTQYF,TGTGCCAGCAGTAGACTAGCGGGGATGGATACGCAGTATTTT
TRBV5-1,TRBJ1-6,14,-,TRBD1,CASSRQGANSPLHF,TGCGCCAGCAGCCGACAGGGGGCAAATTCACCCCTCCACTTT
TRBV7-3,TRBJ2-1,13,-,-,CASSSGIYNEQFF,TGTGCCAGCAGCTCGGGGATCTACAATGAGCAGTTCTTC